This TCR beta chain was recorded in a study of blood T cell repertoires in COVID-19. Study-level information: Sites across the United States, Italy and Spain contributed samples from acute and convalescent COVID-19. PBMCs, B-cell-depleted T cells, or T cells were the source of the cDNA or gDNA that made up the material.

This CDR3 comprises 13 residues. The V segment lost 6 bases and the J segment 6 bases; nucleotides outside the gene matches: 2. Looked up from germline, CDR1 is SNHLY and CDR2 is FYNNEI. As originally analysed: It was from reference gene primer amplification that nucleated cell counts were estimated. The method was immunoSEQ multiplex PCR; TCRdb's version includes in-frame clones alone and lacks a portion of them. Clonal size and the V and J genes are those of that table, whereas D and trimming came from the DNA. The data contain under 75,000 clones, around 86% of them seen just once; the ten biggest clones take up under 13%.

This chain joins TRBV2 and TRBJ2-2, with 9 nucleotides matching TRBD2. Material for sequencing was peripheral blood. The origin of this receptor is a woman aged 18-29 years with acute or convalescent COVID-19. In nucleotides, the CDR3 is TGTGCCAGCAGGGGACTAGCCGCCGGGGAGCTGTTTTTT. Its protein product is CASRGLAAGELFF.